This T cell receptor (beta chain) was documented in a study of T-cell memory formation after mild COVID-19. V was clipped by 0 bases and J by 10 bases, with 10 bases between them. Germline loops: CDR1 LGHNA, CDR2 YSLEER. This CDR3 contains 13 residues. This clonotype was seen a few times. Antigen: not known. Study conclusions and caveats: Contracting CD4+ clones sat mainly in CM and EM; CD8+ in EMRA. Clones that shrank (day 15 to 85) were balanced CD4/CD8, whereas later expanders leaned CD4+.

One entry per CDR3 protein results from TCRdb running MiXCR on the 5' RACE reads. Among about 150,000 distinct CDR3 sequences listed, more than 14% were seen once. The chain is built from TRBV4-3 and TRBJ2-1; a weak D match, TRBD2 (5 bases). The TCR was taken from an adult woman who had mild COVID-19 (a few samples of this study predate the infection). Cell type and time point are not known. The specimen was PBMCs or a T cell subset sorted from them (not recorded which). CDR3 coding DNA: TGCGCCAGCAGCCAAGAGGCAGAGCGGGAGCAGTTCTTC. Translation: CASSQEAEREQFF.